These 14 T cell receptor beta chains originate from one sample sequenced in a study of blood T cell repertoires in COVID-19. The repertoire was sequenced with immunoSEQ multiplex PCR; TCRdb's copy has only in-frame clones and lacks some. The sample has approximately 180,000 clones, 89% seen once. Source material: PBMCs or T cells enriched from blood (not recorded which). The receptor set was obtained from a middle-aged woman with acute COVID-19.

J is TRBJ2-5 and V is TRBV18; 11 bases line up with TRBD2. Germline V gene sequence: CDR1 KGHSH, CDR2 LQKENI. Trimming at V came to 0 bases and at J to 4 bases, leaving 4 bases not matched to a gene. The CDR3 covers 16 residues. CDR3 region: CASSPPLAGERETQYF. In DNA form, the CDR3 reads TGTGCCAGCTCACCACCACTAGCGGGGGAGCGAGAGACCCAGTACTTC.

The V call is TRBV7-9, the J call TRBJ1-6; 9 nucleotides line up with TRBD1. Germline V gene sequence: CDR1 SEHNR, CDR2 FQNEAQ (reference sequence). The CDR3 length is 14 residues. With 3 bases clipped from V and 10 bases from J, the junction kept 4 bases outside the gene matches. In nucleotides, the CDR3 is TGTGCCAGCAGCTTCGACAGGGGGTACTCACCCCTCCACTTT. Translation: CASSFDRGYSPLHF.

In this sample, this clone turned up once. This chain links TRBV24-1 with TRBJ2-7; no clear D. The V gene lost 4 bases and the J gene lost 4 bases, with 22 bases spanning the gap. Germline CDR1 is KGHDR and CDR2 is SFDVKD. This CDR3 comprises 17 residues. In DNA form, the CDR3 reads TGTGCCACCAGTGAACATAGACATTCAGGCCTCCCTTACGAGCAGTACTTC. Translation gives CATSEHRHSGLPYEQYF.

This clone was detected once. The genes are TRBV5-6 and TRBJ1-3; D not resolved. Germline loops: CDR1 SGHDT, CDR2 YYEEEE. CDR3 length: 15 residues. V was clipped by 1 base and J by 0 bases, with 8 bases between them. CDR3 sequence (DNA): TGTGCCAGCAGCTTGTATGGCCGCTCTGGAAACACCATATATTTT. It encodes CASSLYGRSGNTIYF.

In its sample, this clone was seen many times. The chain couples TRBV10-1 to TRBJ2-2, with TRBD1 identical over 8 bases. CDR1 is WNHNN and CDR2 is SYGVQD in the germline V gene (reference sequence). This CDR3 contains 16 residues. After removal of 3 bases from V and 1 base from J, the junction contained 4 bases not matched to a gene. DNA of the CDR3: TGCGCCAGCAGTGACTCTGGGACAGGGAACACCGGGGAGCTGTTTTTT. Protein sequence: CASSDSGTGNTGELFF.

V and J are TRBV6-5 and TRBJ2-5, with 11 bases aligning to TRBD1. Germline loops: CDR1 MNHEY, CDR2 SVGAGI. V lost 6 bases and J lost 5; bases outside the gene matches: 8. The CDR3 covers 15 residues. Here the CDR3 reads CASRGQGAPSETQYF. The CDR3 DNA reads TGTGCCAGCAGAGGACAGGGGGCCCCATCTGAGACCCAGTACTTC.

The chain joins TRBV18 to TRBJ2-7, with D possibly matching TRBD2 (5 bases). Germline CDR1 KGHSH, CDR2 LQKENI. The CDR3 is made up of 13 amino acids. Trimming removed 5 bases at V and 5 bases at J, with 13 bases between. In DNA form, the CDR3 reads TGTGCCAGCTCAACGCGGACTTTCGACGAGCAGTACTTC. This gives the protein CASSTRTFDEQYF.

The chain uses TRBV18 and TRBJ2-3; 7 nucleotides line up with TRBD2. There are 17 residues in the CDR3. J gave up 6 bases and V 0 bases, and 12 bases lay outside the gene matches. Germline values: CDR1 KGHSH, CDR2 LQKENI. The CDR3 reads CASSPPVLASPGDTQYF. The CDR3 nucleotides read TGTGCCAGCTCACCACCGGTACTAGCGAGTCCAGGGGATACGCAGTATTTT.

The chain is built from TRBV6-5 and TRBJ1-1; TRBD1 matches 9 bases. The length of the CDR3 is 13 residues. V was clipped by 5 bases and J by 12 bases; unmatched bases: 10. Per germline, CDR1 MNHEY and CDR2 SVGAGI. Here the CDR3 DNA reads TGTGCCAGCAGTCGAGCGGGACAGGGTGGAACTTTCTTT. Translated, it gives CASSRAGQGGTFF.

CDR3 in DNA: TGTGCCAGCAGTTACTCCAAGGGGATCTCCTACGAGCAGTACTTC. This gives the protein CASSYSKGISYEQYF. This chain joins TRBV6-5 and TRBJ2-7, with D maybe TRBD1 (5 bases). The V end was cut by 0 bases, the J end by 0 bases, with 9 bases between. The CDR3 runs 15 residues. Germline values: CDR1 MNHEY, CDR2 SVGAGI.

The V gene is TRBV29-1, the J gene TRBJ1-1, with 10 bases lining up with TRBD1. Germline V gives CDR1 SQVTM, CDR2 ANQGSEA. V lost 7 bases, J lost 5 bases, and 16 bases stayed unmatched. This CDR3 has 16 residues. CDR3 nucleotides: TGCAGCGCGAATCCCGCGACAGGGGGCATTGGGACTGAAGCTTTCTTT. This codes for CSANPATGGIGTEAFF.

The V gene is TRBV3-1 (or the pseudogene TRBV3-2), the J gene TRBJ2-3; D is possibly TRBD2 (5 bases). The germline V and J ends were trimmed by 4 bases and 5 bases, with 16 bases remaining between them. The CDR3 is 15 residues long. Germline CDR1 is LGHDT and CDR2 is YNNKEL (reference sequence). The CDR3 nucleotides read TGTGCCAGCAGCCCCGGGTTGAGGGCTGGAGATACGCAGTATTTT. Translation: CASSPGLRAGDTQYF.

In its sample, this clone was seen once. The rearrangement uses TRBV28 and TRBJ1-4, with D perhaps matching TRBD1 (6 bases). The germline gives CDR1 MDHEN, CDR2 SYDVKM. The CDR3 loop spans 14 amino acids. The V and J ends lost 10 bases and 0 bases respectively, with 12 bases between them. CDR3 DNA sequence: TGTGCCACCAAAGAGGGGGCAACTAATGAAAAACTGTTTTTT. Translated, it gives CATKEGATNEKLFF. The variable domain in full, completed from reference TRBV28 and TRBJ1-4, reads DVKVTQSSRYLVKRTGEKVFLECVQDMDHENMFWYRQDPGLGLRLIYFSYDVKMKEKGDIPEGYSVSREKKERFSLILESASTNQTSMYLCATKEGATNEKLFFGSGTQLSVL.

The chain couples TRBV7-8 to TRBJ2-1; a weak D match, TRBD2 (5 bases). V lost 2 bases and J lost 0, with 17 bases in between. The CDR3 totals 18 residues. The germline V gene encodes CDR1 SGHVS and CDR2 FQNEAQ. The CDR3 DNA sequence: TGTGCCAGCAGCTTATTTTTAGGTCGGACTGGCTCCTACAATGAGCAGTTCTTC. Protein product: CASSLFLGRTGSYNEQFF.